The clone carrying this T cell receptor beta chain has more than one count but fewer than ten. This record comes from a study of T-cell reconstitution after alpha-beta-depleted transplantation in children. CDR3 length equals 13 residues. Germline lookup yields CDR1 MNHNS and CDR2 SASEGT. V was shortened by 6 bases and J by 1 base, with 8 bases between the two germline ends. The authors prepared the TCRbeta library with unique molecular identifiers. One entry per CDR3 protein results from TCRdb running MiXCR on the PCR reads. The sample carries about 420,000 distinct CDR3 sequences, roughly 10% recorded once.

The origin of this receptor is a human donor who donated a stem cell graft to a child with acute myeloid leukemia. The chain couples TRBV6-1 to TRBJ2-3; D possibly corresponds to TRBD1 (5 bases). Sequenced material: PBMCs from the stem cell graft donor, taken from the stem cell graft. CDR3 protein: CASRDTGTDTQYF. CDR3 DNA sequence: TGTGCCAGCAGGGACACAGGCACAGATACGCAGTATTTT.